Following are 31 T cell receptor beta chains from one sample sequenced in a study of response to subunit inactivated influenza vaccine. TCRdb re-called the RT-PCR reads through MiXCR, storing one row per CDR3 protein. The sample includes about 480,000 distinct CDR3 sequences, around 13% of them seen just once. Sequenced material: PBMCs from blood, taken 35 to 45 days after vaccination. All receptors derive from a man aged 50 or older who received an inactivated influenza vaccine.

V is TRBV28 and J is TRBJ2-3; D may correspond to TRBD1 or TRBD2 (6 bases each). Trimming left V 3 bases short and J 2 bases short, with 18 bases between. The length of the CDR3 is 17 residues. Germline V CDR1 and CDR2: MDHEN, SYDVKM. The CDR3: CASSLRDRTNPTDTQYF. DNA of the CDR3: TGTGCCAGCAGTTTGAGAGACAGGACTAACCCCACAGATACGCAGTATTTT.

This clonotype showed up just a few times. This chain links TRBV5-5 with TRBJ1-1, with TRBD1 identical over 7 bases. Germline trimming cut 4 bases from V and 6 bases from J; bases unmatched to any gene: 6. Germline lookup yields CDR1 SGHKS and CDR2 YYEKEE (reference sequence). This CDR3 is built from 13 residues. CDR3 DNA: TGTGCCAGCAGCAAATCCAGGGGGGCTGAAGCTTTCTTT. This gives the protein CASSKSRGAEAFF.

This clonotype has more than one count but fewer than ten. This chain uses TRBV28 with TRBJ2-1; 7 bases match TRBD2. The CDR3 totals 15 residues. Germline lookup yields CDR1 MDHEN and CDR2 SYDVKM. V lost 4 bases and J lost 4; bases outside the gene matches: 7. The CDR3 loop reads CASSYTGLPYNEQFF. CDR3 DNA sequence: TGTGCCAGCAGTTATACGGGACTACCTTACAATGAGCAGTTCTTC.

This clonotype has just a few counts. The J gene is TRBJ2-1, the V gene TRBV29-1, with 7 positions matching TRBD1. Trimming removed 4 bases from V and 9 bases from J; junction bases left unmatched: 6. Per the germline V gene, CDR1 is SQVTM and CDR2 is ANQGSEA. There are 12 residues in the CDR3. The CDR3 DNA follows: TGCAGCGTTGGGGACAGACTGGGTGAGCAGTTCTTC. Its translation: CSVGDRLGEQFF.

The chain combines TRBV4-1 with TRBJ2-7; D is uncertain. CDR3 length: 13 amino acids. Germline V gives CDR1 MGHRA, CDR2 YSYEKL. V lost 1 base, J lost 3 bases, and 7 bases lay in between. The chain's CDR3 is CASSQALDYEQYF. The CDR3 coding sequence is TGCGCCAGCAGCCAAGCTTTGGACTACGAGCAGTACTTC.

The gene calls are TRBV20-1 and TRBJ2-6; no clear D. Germline V gives CDR1 DFQATT, CDR2 SNEGSKA (reference sequence). The CDR3 contains 14 residues. V was clipped by 3 bases and J by 6 bases, with 12 bases between them. CDR3 residues: CSASFLPPANVLTF. The CDR3 coding sequence is TGCAGTGCTAGTTTCCTACCACCGGCCAACGTCCTGACTTTC.

Many counts were recorded for this clonotype. This chain connects TRBV7-3 to TRBJ1-1; D remains unclear. Germline CDR1 and CDR2: SGHTA and FQGTGA. The CDR3 is 13 amino acids. The V end lost 3 bases, the J end lost 3 bases, and 8 bases lay between the germline ends. The CDR3 protein is CASSLYEDTEAFF. CDR3 sequence (DNA): TGTGCCAGCAGCTTGTATGAGGACACTGAAGCTTTCTTT.

This clonotype was picked up a small number of times. This sequence joins TRBV12-3 or TRBV12-4 and TRBJ2-3, with D tentatively TRBD1 or TRBD2 (5 bases each). The CDR3 totals 16 residues. With 5 bases removed from V and 4 bases from J, the gap between germline ends came to 19 bases. CDR3 DNA: TGTGCCAGCAGTACCCTGGAGGCCCCCAGGGCAGATACGCAGTATTTT. Translated, it gives CASSTLEAPRADTQYF.

Only a few counts were recorded for this clonotype. The chain links TRBV7-3 to TRBJ2-3; no firm D call. The CDR3 loop spans 13 amino acids. Per the germline V gene, CDR1 is SGHTA and CDR2 is FQGTGA. The V gene lost 5 bases and the J gene lost 5 bases, with 11 bases spanning the gap. CDR3 sequence reads: CASSPPFQDTQYF. The DNA for the CDR3 is TGTGCCAGCAGCCCCCCGTTCCAAGATACGCAGTATTTT.

This clonotype was counted only a few times. The rearrangement joins TRBV20-1 to TRBJ1-6; maybe TRBD1 (6 bases). The CDR3 spans 13 residues. The germline gives CDR1 DFQATT, CDR2 SNEGSKA (reference sequence). V dropped 3 bases and J dropped 7 bases, with 10 bases sitting between them. As DNA, the CDR3 is TGCAGTGCTAGGGACAGCCTGAATTCACCCCTCCACTTT. Its translation: CSARDSLNSPLHF.

The sample holds many counts of this clonotype. One junction end does not reproduce the germline sequence, and a read error may be involved. The chain combines TRBV6-2 or TRBV6-3 with TRBJ1-5; 9 positions agree with TRBD1. The CDR3 is 14 residues long. Germline values: CDR1 MNHEY, CDR2 SVGEGT. The CDR3 DNA reads as TGCGCCAGCAGCCCGGGACAGGGCTATCAGCCCCAGCATTTT. It codes for CASSPGQGYQPQHF.

The genes are TRBV10-1 and TRBJ2-3; D possibly corresponds to TRBD1 (5 bases). Per germline, CDR1 WNHNN and CDR2 SYGVQD (reference sequence). The ends were cut back, 6 bases at V and 4 bases at J, with 14 bases in the middle. The CDR3 runs 14 residues. The CDR3 sequence is CASSSRVQADTQYF. CDR3 bases: TGCGCCAGCAGCTCCAGGGTGCAGGCAGATACGCAGTATTTT.

This clonotype was observed a few times. The V gene is TRBV29-1, the J gene TRBJ2-1; 8 bases agree with TRBD2. Germline CDR1 and CDR2: SQVTM and ANQGSEA. J gave up 0 bases and V 7 bases, and 8 bases lay outside the gene matches. The CDR3 is made up of 15 amino acids. The CDR3 DNA sequence: TGCAGCGCAAAACGGGAGGGCCTCTCCTACAATGAGCAGTTCTTC. Translated, it gives CSAKREGLSYNEQFF.

This clonotype came up a few times. The chain couples TRBV20-1 to TRBJ2-2, with 11 bases identical to TRBD2. Per the germline V gene, CDR1 is DFQATT and CDR2 is SNEGSKA (reference sequence). The CDR3 length is 17 residues. The ends lost 0 bases at V and 4 bases at J; junction bases unmatched: 7. The CDR3 here is CSARDKGTSGATGELFF. CDR3 DNA: TGCAGTGCTAGAGATAAGGGGACTAGCGGAGCCACCGGGGAGCTGTTTTTT.

The chain carries TRBV11-2 and TRBJ2-1, with 7 bases that match TRBD2. The CDR3 contains 14 residues. Trimming cost V 1 base and J 9 bases; bases outside gene matches: 6. Germline-derived CDR1 and CDR2 are SGHAT and FQNNGV. CDR3 loop: CASSLAGGHGEQFF. The CDR3 DNA follows: TGTGCCAGCAGCTTAGCGGGAGGCCATGGTGAGCAGTTCTTC.

This clonotype appeared a few times. This chain connects TRBV5-6 to TRBJ2-7; possible D gene TRBD1, 5 bases. Germline CDR1 SGHDT, CDR2 YYEEEE. V was shortened by 0 bases and J by 2 bases, with 12 bases between the two germline ends. The CDR3 length is 15 residues. Here the CDR3 reads CASSLAPARAYEQYF. In DNA form, the CDR3 reads TGTGCCAGCAGCTTGGCCCCCGCCAGGGCCTACGAGCAGTACTTC.

This clonotype was counted many times. This chain connects TRBV12-3 or TRBV12-4 to TRBJ2-5, with TRBD2 matching over 8 bases. This CDR3 is built from 15 residues. With 2 bases clipped from V and 2 bases from J, the junction kept 4 bases outside the gene matches. This CDR3 is CASSLFGGVQETQYF. In nucleotides, the CDR3 is TGTGCCAGCAGTTTATTCGGGGGGGTTCAAGAGACCCAGTACTTC.

This clonotype was recorded a few times. The J gene is TRBJ1-2, the V gene TRBV20-1; D remains unclear. The V gene lost 6 bases and the J gene lost 3 bases, with 8 bases spanning the gap. This CDR3 has 11 amino acids. In germline, CDR1 is DFQATT, CDR2 SNEGSKA (reference sequence). CDR3 protein: CSAGRDYGYTF. The CDR3 nucleotides read TGCAGTGCCGGCCGCGACTATGGCTACACCTTC.

The table lists this clonotype with a few counts. The chain carries TRBV7-9 and TRBJ1-6; a weak D match, TRBD1 (6 bases). V was trimmed by 5 bases and J by 9 bases, leaving 14 bases between them. This CDR3 has 14 amino acids. Per germline, CDR1 SEHNR and CDR2 FQNEAQ (reference sequence). The CDR3 loop is CASSQQGPPSPLHF. The CDR3 coding sequence is TGTGCCAGCAGCCAACAGGGTCCTCCTTCACCCCTCCACTTT.

The table lists this clonotype with many counts. V usage is TRBV10-3 and J usage is TRBJ1-5, with 7 bases that match TRBD1. The CDR3 consists of 14 residues. With 10 bases clipped from V and 5 bases from J, the junction kept 11 bases outside the gene matches. Germline V gene sequence: CDR1 ENHRY, CDR2 SYGVKD. The CDR3 spells CATSSTGSDQPQHF. The CDR3 DNA reads as TGTGCCACCTCATCGACAGGGAGTGATCAGCCCCAGCATTTT.

This clonotype was found many times. The V and J genes are TRBV6-5 and TRBJ2-1; D unresolved. This CDR3 comprises 16 residues. V lost 0 bases, J lost 4 bases, and 13 bases lay in between. Germline V gene lookup returns CDR1 MNHEY and CDR2 SVGAGI. For the CDR3, the DNA is TGTGCCAGCAGTTACTCTTCCGGCCTAACTTACAATGAGCAGTTCTTC. This translates into CASSYSSGLTYNEQFF.

The V call is TRBV11-2, the J call TRBJ2-7; no clear D. The ends were cut back, 1 base at V and 2 bases at J, with 12 bases in the middle. The CDR3 has 15 amino acids. In germline, CDR1 is SGHAT, CDR2 FQNNGV. The CDR3 region is CASSLGYGGTYEQYF. DNA of the CDR3: TGTGCCAGCAGCTTAGGCTACGGCGGTACCTACGAGCAGTACTTC. The variable domain in full, with the rest retrieved from reference TRBV11-2 and TRBJ2-7, is EAGVAQSPRYKIIEKRQSVAFWCNPISGHATLYWYQQILGQGPKLLIQFQNNGVVDDSQLPKDRFSAERLKGVDSTLKIQPAKLEDSAVYLCASSLGYGGTYEQYFGPGTRLTVT.

CDR3 DNA sequence: TGTGCCAAGCGGCAGACAGGTCCCACCTACGAGCAGTACTTC. As protein: CAKRQTGPTYEQYF. The chain has TRBV2 and TRBJ2-7, with D perhaps TRBD1 (6 bases). This CDR3 comprises 14 residues. Trimming shortened V by 10 bases and J by 2 bases, and 18 bases separated the two germline ends. Germline CDR1 and CDR2: SNHLY and FYNNEI.

V and J are TRBV20-1 and TRBJ1-4; 7 nucleotides match TRBD1. CDR3 length equals 16 residues. V was clipped by 0 bases and J by 3 bases; unmatched bases: 7. The V gene's germline CDR1 is DFQATT and CDR2 SNEGSKA (reference sequence). This CDR3 is CSARDSHRGSNEKLFF. CDR3 bases: TGCAGTGCTAGAGATTCCCACAGGGGATCTAATGAAAAACTGTTTTTT.

This clonotype was seen more than once but under ten times. The chain links TRBV12-3 or TRBV12-4 to TRBJ2-1; 9 bases agree with TRBD2. CDR3 length: 15 residues. V trimming: 6 bases; J trimming: 4 bases; junction bases outside the gene matches: 7. This CDR3 is CASSKPGLAYNEQFF. The CDR3 DNA reads TGTGCCAGCAGCAAACCGGGACTAGCTTACAATGAGCAGTTCTTC.

This clonotype has ten or more counts. The chain couples TRBV4-3 to TRBJ1-5; D not certain. V was pared by 0 bases and J by 7 bases, with 16 bases between. CDR1 and CDR2 (germline): LGHNA, YSLEER. The CDR3 has 16 residues. The DNA of the CDR3 is TGCGCCAGCAGCCAAGATGCCGGGCAGCCATGGCAGCCCCAGCATTTT. Translating gives CASSQDAGQPWQPQHF.

This clonotype was seen repeatedly, ten times or more. The chain uses TRBV5-1 and TRBJ2-7; perhaps TRBD2 as D (6 bases). Germline loops: CDR1 SGHRS, CDR2 YFSETQ. CDR3 length: 14 residues. V was clipped by 4 bases and J by 2 bases, with 13 bases between them. Written as DNA, the CDR3 is TGCGCCAGCAGCGGGGGGACTGGACCCTACGAGCAGTACTTC. This encodes CASSGGTGPYEQYF.

The genes are TRBV20-1 and TRBJ1-5; D call uncertain. This CDR3 is built from 14 residues. Trimming shortened V by 0 bases and J by 11 bases, and 17 bases separated the two germline ends. CDR1 DFQATT and CDR2 SNEGSKA come from the germline V gene (reference sequence). The CDR3, as DNA: TGCAGTGCTAGAGATATGCTCGGCGGGCAGGCCCAGCATTTT. It codes for CSARDMLGGQAQHF.

DNA of the CDR3: TGTGCCAGCAGTTACTCGAAGGGGAACACCGGGGAGCTGTTTTTT. Amino acids: CASSYSKGNTGELFF. The J gene is TRBJ2-2, the V gene TRBV6-2 or TRBV6-3; D unresolved. Trimming cost V 0 bases and J 1 base, with 6 bases left between them. The CDR3 extends over 15 amino acids. CDR1 MNHEY and CDR2 SVGEGT come from the germline V gene.

This clonotype was picked up a small number of times. This sequence joins TRBV11-1 and TRBJ2-5, with D tentatively TRBD2 (6 bases). This CDR3 contains 16 residues. The germline V gene encodes CDR1 SGHAT and CDR2 FQDESV (reference sequence). Trimming stripped 3 bases from V and 1 base from J, with 15 bases between. CDR3 region: CASSFGGLRGQETQYF. The CDR3 DNA sequence: TGTGCCAGCAGCTTTGGAGGACTAAGGGGCCAAGAGACCCAGTACTTC.

The CDR3 loop reads CASSTGTDNQPQHF. CDR3 DNA: TGTGCCAGCAGCACCGGGACAGACAATCAGCCCCAGCATTTT. This chain joins TRBV6-2 or TRBV6-3 and TRBJ1-5, with 7 bases matching TRBD1. Germline trimming cut 6 bases from V and 3 bases from J; bases unmatched to any gene: 5. CDR3 length: 14 amino acids. From germline, CDR1 is MNHEY and CDR2 SVGEGT.